This TCR beta chain was sequenced for a study of T cells after yellow fever vaccination. The CDR3 spans 16 residues. Germline assignment: CDR1 LGHDT and CDR2 YNNKEL (reference sequence). J lost 1 base, V lost 1 base, and 5 bases had no gene match. TCRdb reprocessed the 5' RACE reads via MiXCR and lists one record per CDR3 protein. The table records a few hundred thousand distinct CDR3 sequences, about a fifth of them present only once. V is TRBV3-1 and J is TRBJ2-3, with TRBD2 matching 7 bases. This clonotype originated in a man aged 25-45 years who received the YFV17D yellow fever vaccine. The source was PBMCs, collected 15 days after the yellow fever booster vaccination. CDR3 sequence: CASSQVTSTRTDTQYF. The CDR3 DNA follows: TGTGCCAGCAGCCAAGTGACTAGCACTCGCACAGATACGCAGTATTTT.